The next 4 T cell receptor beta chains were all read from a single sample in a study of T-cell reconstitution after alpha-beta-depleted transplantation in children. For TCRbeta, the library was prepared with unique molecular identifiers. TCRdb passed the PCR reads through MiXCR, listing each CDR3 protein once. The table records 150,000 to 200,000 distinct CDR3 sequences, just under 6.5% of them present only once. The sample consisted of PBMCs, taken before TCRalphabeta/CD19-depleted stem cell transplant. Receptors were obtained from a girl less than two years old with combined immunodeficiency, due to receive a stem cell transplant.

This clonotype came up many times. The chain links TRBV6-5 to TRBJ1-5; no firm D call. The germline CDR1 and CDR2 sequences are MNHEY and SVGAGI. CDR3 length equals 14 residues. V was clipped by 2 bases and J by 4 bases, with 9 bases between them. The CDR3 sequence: CASSYGPGNQPQHF. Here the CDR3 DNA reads TGTGCCAGCAGTTACGGACCGGGTAATCAGCCCCAGCATTTT.

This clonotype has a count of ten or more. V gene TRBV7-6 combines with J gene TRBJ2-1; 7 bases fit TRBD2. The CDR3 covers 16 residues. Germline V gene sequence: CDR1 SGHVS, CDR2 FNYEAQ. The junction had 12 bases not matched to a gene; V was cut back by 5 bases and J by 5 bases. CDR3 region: CASSQPPRGLNNEQFF. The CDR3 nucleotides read TGTGCCAGCAGCCAACCGCCGCGGGGACTAAACAATGAGCAGTTCTTC.

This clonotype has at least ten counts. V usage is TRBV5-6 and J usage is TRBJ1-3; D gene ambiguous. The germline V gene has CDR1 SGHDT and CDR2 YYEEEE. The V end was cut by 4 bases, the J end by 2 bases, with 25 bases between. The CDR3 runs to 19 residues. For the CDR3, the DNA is TGTGCCAGCAGCCCAGGCGGTTTGTGGCAGTACGGGACTGGAAACACCATATATTTT. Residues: CASSPGGLWQYGTGNTIYF.

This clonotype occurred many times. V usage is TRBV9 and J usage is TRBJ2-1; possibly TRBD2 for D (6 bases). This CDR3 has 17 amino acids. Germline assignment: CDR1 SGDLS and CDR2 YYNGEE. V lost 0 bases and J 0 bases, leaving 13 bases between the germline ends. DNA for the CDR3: TGTGCCAGCAGCGTAGATTGGGGGGACGTCTCCTACAATGAGCAGTTCTTC. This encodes CASSVDWGDVSYNEQFF. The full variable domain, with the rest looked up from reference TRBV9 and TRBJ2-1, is DSGVTQTPKHLITATGQRVTLRCSPRSGDLSVYWYQQSLDQGLQFLIQYYNGEERAKGNILERFSAQQFPDLHSELNLSSLELGDSALYFCASSVDWGDVSYNEQFFGPGTRLTVL.